Listed below are T cell receptor beta chains from one sample, sequenced in a study of cytomegalovirus exposure and HLA in healthy donors. Here immunoSEQ multiplex PCR was the method, and the copy in TCRdb shows in-frame clones only, minus some. The sample carries 150,000 to 250,000 clones, 79% recorded once. Sequencing was carried out using PBMCs. The receptors derive from a girl aged 5-17 years in good health and CMV-seropositive. The CDR3 runs from the conserved cysteine through the conserved F or W. Each record gives: CDR3 length, clone size, D gene, J gene, V gene, CDR3 protein, CDR3 DNA. D genes are given only for firm matches. Expanded clones get a size class; other rows say once, few or many, or leave the size out.

>15|-|-|TRBJ1-6|TRBV25-1
CASSEGRNYNSPLHF
TGTGCCAGCAGTGAGGGGCGGAACTATAATTCACCCCTCCACTTT
>16|-|-|TRBJ2-2|TRBV11-2
CASSLDHRTNTGELFF
TGTGCCAGCAGCTTAGATCACAGGACTAATACCGGGGAGCTGTTTTTT
>13|few|-|TRBJ1-1|TRBV5-1
CASSLEMNTEAFF
TGCGCCAGCAGCTTAGAGATGAACACTGAAGCTTTCTTT
>13|-|TRBD2|TRBJ2-1|TRBV5-1
CASGGGNYNEQFF
TGCGCCAGCGGGGGGGGAAACTACAATGAGCAGTTCTTC
>16|-|TRBD1|TRBJ1-1|TRBV5-1
CASSPGTGGRGTEAFF
TGCGCCAGCAGCCCAGGGACAGGGGGCCGGGGCACTGAAGCTTTCTTT
>16|-|TRBD2|TRBJ2-3|TRBV9
CASSLGTSDRTDTQYF
TGTGCCAGCAGCCTCGGGACTAGCGACCGCACAGATACGCAGTATTTT
>13|-|-|TRBJ1-2|TRBV4-3
CASSQERIYGYTF
TGCGCCAGCAGCCAAGAGCGGATCTATGGCTACACCTTC
>17|-|-|TRBJ2-1|TRBV5-4
CASSLVSVVGSYNEQFF
TGTGCCAGCAGCTTGGTTAGCGTGGTGGGCTCCTACAATGAGCAGTTCTTC
>14|few|TRBD1|TRBJ2-5|TRBV11-2
CASSSRGPGETQYF
TGTGCCAGCAGCTCCAGGGGGCCAGGGGAGACCCAGTACTTC
>14|-|-|TRBJ1-6|TRBV30
CAWSELGPGRRCHF
TGTGCCTGGAGTGAGTTGGGCCCAGGGCGTCGGTGCCACTTT
>16|-|TRBD1|TRBJ2-5|TRBV4-3
CASSQGGQGVVETQYF
TGCGCCAGCAGCCAGGGGGGACAGGGCGTTGTGGAGACCCAGTACTTC
>14|-|-|TRBJ1-3|TRBV5-4
CASSSQDSGNTIYF
TGTGCCAGCAGCTCACAGGACTCTGGAAACACCATATATTTT
>15|once|TRBD1|TRBJ1-4|TRBV5-8
CASSLRGQGNEKLFF
TGTGCCAGCAGCTTGAGGGGACAGGGGAATGAAAAACTGTTTTTT
>13|few|TRBD1|TRBJ2-7|TRBV10-1
CASSRDSVYEQYF
TGCGCCAGCAGCCGGGACAGCGTCTACGAGCAGTACTTC
>17|-|-|TRBJ2-6|TRBV30
CAWVEGHVLSGANVLTF
TGTGCCTGGGTCGAGGGCCACGTACTCTCTGGGGCCAACGTCCTGACTTTC
>17|-|TRBD1|TRBJ2-7|TRBV9
CASSVGGDRAGSYEQYF
TGTGCCAGCAGCGTAGGGGGGGACAGGGCGGGCTCCTACGAGCAGTACTTC
>14|few|-|TRBJ1-1|TRBV7-9
CASSIGTQNTEAFF
TGTGCCAGCAGCATCGGGACTCAGAACACTGAAGCTTTCTTT
>15|many|-|TRBJ2-1|TRBV6-1
CASSEAGGSYNEQFF
TGTGCCAGCAGTGAAGCGGGGGGTTCCTACAATGAGCAGTTCTTC
>14|-|TRBD1|TRBJ1-1|TRBV10-1
CASRGQGMNTEAFF
TGCGCCAGCAGAGGACAGGGAATGAACACTGAAGCTTTCTTT
>13|few|TRBD1|TRBJ1-2|TRBV19
CASAGQGDYGYTF
TGTGCCAGTGCGGGACAGGGGGACTATGGCTACACCTTC
>16|-|-|TRBJ1-5|TRBV4-3
CASSQDGGGGNQPQHF
TGCGCCAGCAGCCAAGATGGAGGGGGAGGGAATCAGCCCCAGCATTTT
>16|-|TRBD1|TRBJ1-1|TRBV6-6
CASSYSDRTRGTEAFF
TGTGCCAGCAGTTACTCGGACCGGACCAGGGGGACTGAAGCTTTCTTT
>14|-|-|TRBJ1-1|TRBV14
CASSQSRVITEAFF
TGTGCCAGCAGCCAATCCAGGGTCATCACTGAAGCTTTCTTT
>15|once|-|TRBJ1-5|TRBV7-2
CASSLGGLVRQPQHF
TGTGCCAGCAGCTTAGGAGGCCTAGTTAGACAGCCCCAGCATTTT
>15|-|-|TRBJ2-5|TRBV9
CAGSVAGGSQETQYF
TGTGCCGGCAGCGTAGCAGGTGGATCCCAAGAGACCCAGTACTTC
>15|few|TRBD1|TRBJ2-5|TRBV6-4
CASSEWAGQGETQYF
TGTGCCAGCAGTGAATGGGCAGGACAGGGAGAGACCCAGTACTTC
>14|-|TRBD1|TRBJ1-1|TRBV9
CASSNRQGDTEAFF
TGTGCCAGCAGCAACCGACAGGGCGACACTGAAGCTTTCTTT
>11|-|TRBD1|TRBJ1-2|TRBV11-2
CASSLGQFHTF
TGTGCCAGCAGCTTGGGACAGTTTCACACCTTC
>16|-|TRBD1|TRBJ1-2|TRBV5-4
CASSLPSGTGFPRYTF
TGTGCCAGCAGCTTGCCCTCGGGGACAGGCTTCCCCCGCTACACCTTC
>14|-|TRBD1|TRBJ1-5|TRBV18
CASSPDRDNQPQHF
TGTGCCAGCTCACCTGACAGGGACAATCAGCCCCAGCATTTT
>23|-|-|TRBJ1-1|TRBV28
CASSLDPRGRWGFDGSRYTEAFF
TGTGCCAGCAGTTTAGACCCCCGAGGGCGCTGGGGTTTTGATGGTTCTAGGTACACTGAAGCTTTCTTT
>15|-|TRBD1|TRBJ1-2|TRBV7-2
CASSSNRGLNYGYTF
TGTGCCAGCAGCTCTAACAGGGGGCTTAACTATGGCTACACCTTC
>12|-|-|TRBJ2-5|TRBV30
CAWSGPGETQYF
TGTGCCTGGAGTGGCCCCGGTGAGACCCAGTACTTC
>17|-|TRBD2|TRBJ2-3|TRBV19
CASSMIAGGTSTDTQYF
TGTGCCAGTAGTATGATAGCGGGGGGAACTAGCACAGATACGCAGTATTTT
>13|few|-|TRBJ1-1|TRBV19
CASSSKLNTEAFF
TGTGCCAGTAGTTCTAAACTGAACACTGAAGCTTTCTTT
>14|-|-|TRBJ1-3|TRBV6-5
CASSTGTSGNTIYF
TGTGCCAGCAGTACCGGGACAAGCGGAAACACCATATATTTT
>15|-|TRBD2|TRBJ2-7|TRBV10-3
CAISGTSGGAQEQYF
TGTGCCATCAGCGGGACTAGCGGGGGGGCGCAAGAGCAGTACTTC
>13|-|-|TRBJ1-2|TRBV4-1
CASSPVLLYGYTF
TGCGCCAGCAGTCCCGTACTCCTTTATGGCTACACCTTC
>11|-|-|TRBJ2-3|TRBV30
CAWSRGDTQYF
TGTGCCTGGTCCCGCGGGGATACGCAGTATTTT
>18|-|-|TRBJ1-5|TRBV4-1
CASSQGLISAGRYQPQHF
TGCGCCAGCAGCCAAGGACTTATTAGTGCAGGGCGATATCAGCCCCAGCATTTT
>12|-|-|TRBJ2-7|TRBV5-6
CASRSGSYEQYF
TGTGCCAGCAGGTCGGGTTCTTACGAGCAGTACTTC
>16|-|TRBD2|TRBJ2-7|TRBV7-4
CASSLAQRDCAYEQYF
TGTGCCAGCAGCTTAGCGCAGCGGGACTGCGCCTACGAGCAGTACTTC
>16|-|-|TRBJ2-4|TRBV7-2
CASSPADGLAKNIQYF
TGTGCCAGCAGTCCCGCGGACGGACTAGCCAAAAACATTCAGTACTTC
>13|-|-|TRBJ1-2|TRBV7-8
CASSLDIARGYTF
TGTGCCAGCAGCTTAGATATAGCGAGAGGCTACACCTTC
>14|-|-|TRBJ1-5|TRBV18
CASSPTGNNQPQHF
TGTGCCAGCTCACCAACAGGTAACAATCAGCCCCAGCATTTT
>14|-|TRBD2|TRBJ2-1|TRBV5-4
CASSFSGGPNEQFF
TGTGCCAGCAGCTTTAGCGGGGGGCCGAATGAGCAGTTCTTC
>15|-|-|TRBJ2-1|TRBV13
CASSPPGAPYNEQFF
TGTGCCAGCAGCCCTCCAGGGGCCCCTTACAATGAGCAGTTCTTC
>14|-|-|TRBJ1-3|TRBV19
CASSTQGSGNTIYF
TGTGCCAGTAGTACACAGGGATCTGGAAACACCATATATTTT
>16|-|-|TRBJ2-5|TRBV7-2
CASSSAWVTRGETQYF
TGTGCCAGCAGTTCTGCTTGGGTAACCCGGGGGGAGACCCAGTACTTC
>14|-|TRBD1|TRBJ2-2|TRBV6-4
CATKTGDDTGELFF
TGTGCCACCAAGACAGGGGACGACACCGGGGAGCTGTTTTTT
>19|-|TRBD2|TRBJ2-7|TRBV4-1
CASSGLGTSGGQSSYEQYF
TGCGCCAGCAGCGGGCTAGGGACTAGCGGGGGGCAGAGCTCCTACGAGCAGTACTTC
>14|few|-|TRBJ2-7|TRBV5-8
CASSLPLAGNEQYF
TGTGCCAGCAGCTTGCCCCTCGCGGGAAACGAGCAGTACTTC
>14|-|TRBD1|TRBJ1-6|TRBV12-5
CASGAWTGGQPLHF
TGTGCTAGTGGGGCATGGACAGGGGGCCAACCCCTCCACTTT
>13|-|-|TRBJ1-1|TRBV10-3
CAISEGPGGTPFF
TGTGCCATCAGTGAAGGTCCAGGTGGCACCCCTTTCTTT
>17|-|TRBD2|TRBJ2-1|TRBV11-2
CASSLDPPGLYSNEQFF
TGTGCCAGCAGCTTAGATCCTCCGGGACTATATTCCAATGAGCAGTTCTTC
>14|once|TRBD2|TRBJ2-7|TRBV6-6
CASSLWGGDREQYF
TGTGCCAGCTCCTTATGGGGGGGTGATCGCGAGCAGTACTTC
>17|once|-|TRBJ1-1|TRBV4-1
CASSLGQGGVRDTEAFF
TGCGCCAGCAGCCTCGGGCAGGGAGGGGTTCGGGACACTGAAGCTTTCTTT
>14|-|TRBD1|TRBJ1-5|TRBV30
CAWEGQGSNQPQHF
TGTGCCTGGGAGGGACAGGGTAGCAATCAGCCCCAGCATTTT
>13|-|-|TRBJ2-5|TRBV30
CAWSGGDQETQYF
TGTGCCTGGAGTGGGGGGGACCAAGAGACCCAGTACTTC